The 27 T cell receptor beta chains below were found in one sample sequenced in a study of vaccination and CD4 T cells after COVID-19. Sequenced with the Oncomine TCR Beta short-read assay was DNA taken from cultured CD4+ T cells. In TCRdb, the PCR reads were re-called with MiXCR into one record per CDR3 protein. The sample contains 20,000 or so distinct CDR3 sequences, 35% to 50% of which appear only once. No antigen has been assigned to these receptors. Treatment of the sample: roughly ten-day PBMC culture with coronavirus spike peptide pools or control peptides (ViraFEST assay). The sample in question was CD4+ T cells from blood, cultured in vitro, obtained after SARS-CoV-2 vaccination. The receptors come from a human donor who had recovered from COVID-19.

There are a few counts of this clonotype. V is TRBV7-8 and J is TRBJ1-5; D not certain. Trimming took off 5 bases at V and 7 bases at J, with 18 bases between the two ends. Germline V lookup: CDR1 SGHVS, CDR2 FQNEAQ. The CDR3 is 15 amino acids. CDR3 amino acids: CASSPIERAGQPQHF. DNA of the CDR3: TGTGCCAGCAGCCCGATTGAACGGGCCGGGCAGCCCCAGCATTTT.

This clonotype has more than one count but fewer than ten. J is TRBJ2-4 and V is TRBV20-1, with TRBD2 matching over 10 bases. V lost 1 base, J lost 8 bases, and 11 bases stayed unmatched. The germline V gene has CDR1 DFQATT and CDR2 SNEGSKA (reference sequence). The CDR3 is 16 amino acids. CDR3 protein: CSARGLAGEGEHIQYF. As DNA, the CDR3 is TGCAGTGCTAGAGGGCTAGCGGGAGAGGGCGAACACATTCAGTACTTC.

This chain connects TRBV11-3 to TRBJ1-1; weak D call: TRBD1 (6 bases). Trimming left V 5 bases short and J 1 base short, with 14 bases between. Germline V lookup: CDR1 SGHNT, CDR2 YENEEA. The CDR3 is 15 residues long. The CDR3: CASSQQGQTNTEAFF. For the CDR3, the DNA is TGTGCCAGCAGCCAACAGGGACAAACGAACACTGAAGCTTTCTTT.

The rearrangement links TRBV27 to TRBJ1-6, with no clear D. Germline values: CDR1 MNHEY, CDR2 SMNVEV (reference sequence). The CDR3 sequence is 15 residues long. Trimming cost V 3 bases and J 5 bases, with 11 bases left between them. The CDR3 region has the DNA TGTGCCAGCAGTTTCGGCCCACAAGATAATTCACCCCTCCACTTT. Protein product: CASSFGPQDNSPLHF.

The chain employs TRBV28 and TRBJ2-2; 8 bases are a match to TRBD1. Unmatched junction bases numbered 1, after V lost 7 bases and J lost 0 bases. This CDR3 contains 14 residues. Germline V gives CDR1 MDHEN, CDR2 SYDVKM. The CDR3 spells CASMTGANTGELFF. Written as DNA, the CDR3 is TGTGCCAGCATGACAGGGGCGAACACCGGGGAGCTGTTTTTT.

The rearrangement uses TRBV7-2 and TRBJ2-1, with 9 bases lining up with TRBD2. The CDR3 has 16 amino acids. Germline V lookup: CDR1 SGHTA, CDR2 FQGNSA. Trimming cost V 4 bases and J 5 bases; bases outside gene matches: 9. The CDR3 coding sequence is TGTGCCAGCAGCTCTCGGGGGCGGGAGGGGCACAATGAGCAGTTCTTC. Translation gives CASSSRGREGHNEQFF.

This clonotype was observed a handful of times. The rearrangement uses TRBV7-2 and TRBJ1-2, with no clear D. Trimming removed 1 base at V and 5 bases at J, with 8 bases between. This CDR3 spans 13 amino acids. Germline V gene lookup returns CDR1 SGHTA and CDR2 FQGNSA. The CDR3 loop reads CASSLGSRYGYTF. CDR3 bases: TGTGCCAGCAGCTTAGGTTCCAGATATGGCTACACCTTC.

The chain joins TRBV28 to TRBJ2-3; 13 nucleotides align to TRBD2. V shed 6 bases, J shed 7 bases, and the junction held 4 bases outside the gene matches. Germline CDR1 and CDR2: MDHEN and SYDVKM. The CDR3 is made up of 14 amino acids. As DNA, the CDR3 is TGTGCCAGCAGAGGACTAGCGGGAGTTTATACGCAGTATTTT. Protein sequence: CASRGLAGVYTQYF. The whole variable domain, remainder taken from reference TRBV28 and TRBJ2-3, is DVKVTQSSRYLVKRTGEKVFLECVQDMDHENMFWYRQDPGLGLRLIYFSYDVKMKEKGDIPEGYSVSREKKERFSLILESASTNQTSMYLCASRGLAGVYTQYFGPGTRLTVL.

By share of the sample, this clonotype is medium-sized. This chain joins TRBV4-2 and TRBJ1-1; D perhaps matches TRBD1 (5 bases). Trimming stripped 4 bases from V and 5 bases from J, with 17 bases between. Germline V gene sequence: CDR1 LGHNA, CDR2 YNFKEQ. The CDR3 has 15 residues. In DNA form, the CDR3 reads TGTGCCAGCAGCCCTTCGGGACCCACTGGGACTGAAGCTTTCTTT. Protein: CASSPSGPTGTEAFF.

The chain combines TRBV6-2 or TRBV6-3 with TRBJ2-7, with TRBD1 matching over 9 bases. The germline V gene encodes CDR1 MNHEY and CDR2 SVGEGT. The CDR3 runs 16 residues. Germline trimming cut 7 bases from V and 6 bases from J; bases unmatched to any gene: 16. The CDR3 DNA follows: TGTGCCAGCAAGGACGTTCTGGGACAGGGTTTTTCCGAGCAGTACTTC. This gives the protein CASKDVLGQGFSEQYF.

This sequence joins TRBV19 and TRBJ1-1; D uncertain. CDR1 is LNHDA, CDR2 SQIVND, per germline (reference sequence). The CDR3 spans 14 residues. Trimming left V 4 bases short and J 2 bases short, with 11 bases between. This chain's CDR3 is CASSKTVTNTEAFF. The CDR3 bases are TGTGCCAGTAGTAAAACAGTGACAAACACTGAAGCTTTCTTT.

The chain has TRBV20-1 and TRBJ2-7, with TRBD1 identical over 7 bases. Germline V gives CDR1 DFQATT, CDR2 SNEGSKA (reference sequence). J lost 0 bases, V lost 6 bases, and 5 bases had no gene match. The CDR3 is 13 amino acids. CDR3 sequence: CSARDRVSYEQYF. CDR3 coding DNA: TGCAGTGCCCGGGACAGAGTCTCCTACGAGCAGTACTTC.

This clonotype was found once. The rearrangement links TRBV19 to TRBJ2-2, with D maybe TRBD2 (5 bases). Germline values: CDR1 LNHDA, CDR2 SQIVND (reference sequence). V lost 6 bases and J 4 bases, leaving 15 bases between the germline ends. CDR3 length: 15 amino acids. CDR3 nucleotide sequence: TGTGCCAGTAGCCACCTTAGAGGGCGCACCGGGGAGCTGTTTTTT. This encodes CASSHLRGRTGELFF.

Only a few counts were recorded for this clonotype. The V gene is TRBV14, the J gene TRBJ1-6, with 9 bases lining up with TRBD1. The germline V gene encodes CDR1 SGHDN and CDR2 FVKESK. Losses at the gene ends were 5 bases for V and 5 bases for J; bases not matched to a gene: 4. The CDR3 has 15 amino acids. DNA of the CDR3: TGTGCCAGCAGCGGGACAGGGAGGAATAATTCACCCCTCCACTTT. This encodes CASSGTGRNNSPLHF. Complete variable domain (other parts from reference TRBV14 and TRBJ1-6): EAGVTQFPSHSVIEKGQTVTLRCDPISGHDNLYWYRRVMGKEIKFLLHFVKESKQDESGMPNNRFLAERTGGTYSTLKVQPAELEDSGVYFCASSGTGRNNSPLHFGNGTRLTVT.

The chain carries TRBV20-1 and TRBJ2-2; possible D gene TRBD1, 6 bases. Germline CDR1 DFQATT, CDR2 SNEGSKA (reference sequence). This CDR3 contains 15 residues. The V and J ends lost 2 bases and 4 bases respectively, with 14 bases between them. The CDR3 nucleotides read TGCAGTGCTAGAAATGGGGGCAGGACCACCGGGGAGCTGTTTTTT. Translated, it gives CSARNGGRTTGELFF.

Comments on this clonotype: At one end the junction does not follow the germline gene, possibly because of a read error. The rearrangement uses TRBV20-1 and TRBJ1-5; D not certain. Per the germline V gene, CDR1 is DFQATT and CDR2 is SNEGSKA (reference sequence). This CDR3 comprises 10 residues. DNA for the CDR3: TGCGGTGCTCCGCTTGGAGCCCAGCATTTT. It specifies CGAPLGAQHF.

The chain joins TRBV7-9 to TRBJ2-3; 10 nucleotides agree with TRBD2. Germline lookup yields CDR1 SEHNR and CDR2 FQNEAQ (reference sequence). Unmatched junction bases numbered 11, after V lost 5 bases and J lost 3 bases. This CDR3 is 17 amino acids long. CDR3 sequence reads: CASSILSGLAKTDTQYF. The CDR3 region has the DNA TGTGCCAGCAGCATCCTCTCGGGACTAGCGAAAACAGATACGCAGTATTTT.

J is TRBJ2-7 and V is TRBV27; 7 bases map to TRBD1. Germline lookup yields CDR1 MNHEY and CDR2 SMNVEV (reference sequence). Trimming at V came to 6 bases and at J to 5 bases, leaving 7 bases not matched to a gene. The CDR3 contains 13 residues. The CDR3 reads CASRDRAYHEQYF. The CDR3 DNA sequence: TGTGCCAGCAGAGACAGGGCCTACCACGAGCAGTACTTC.

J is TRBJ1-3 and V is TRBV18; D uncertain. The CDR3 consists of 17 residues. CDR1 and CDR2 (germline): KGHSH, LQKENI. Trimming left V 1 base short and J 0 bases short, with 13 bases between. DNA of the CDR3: TGTGCCAGCTCACCACAGGCCGCCGGATCCTCTGGAAACACCATATATTTT. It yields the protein CASSPQAAGSSGNTIYF.

CDR3 coding DNA: TGCAGTGCCCGGACAGGGGGCAATCAGCCCCAGCATTTT. It translates to CSARTGGNQPQHF. The chain carries TRBV20-1 and TRBJ1-5, with 9 bases aligning to TRBD1. The germline gives CDR1 DFQATT, CDR2 SNEGSKA (reference sequence). V shed 6 bases and J 2 bases; nucleotides not matched to a gene: 2. This CDR3 comprises 13 residues.

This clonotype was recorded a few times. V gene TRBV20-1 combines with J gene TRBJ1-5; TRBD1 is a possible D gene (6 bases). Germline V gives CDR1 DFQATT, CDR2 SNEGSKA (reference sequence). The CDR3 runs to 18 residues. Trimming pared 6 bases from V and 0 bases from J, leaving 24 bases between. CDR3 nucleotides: TGCAGTGCAGAAGCGGACAGTCCGTTCTGGAATAGCAATCAGCCCCAGCATTTT. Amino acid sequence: CSAEADSPFWNSNQPQHF.

The CDR3 nucleotides read TGTGCCAGCAGTGACTCGCCAGGGGATCAGCCCCAGCATTTT. This translates into CASSDSPGDQPQHF. The rearrangement joins TRBV6-4 to TRBJ1-5; maybe TRBD1 (6 bases). The V end lost 0 bases, the J end lost 5 bases, and 8 bases lay between the germline ends. This CDR3 contains 14 residues. CDR1 is MRHNA, CDR2 SNTAGT, per germline.

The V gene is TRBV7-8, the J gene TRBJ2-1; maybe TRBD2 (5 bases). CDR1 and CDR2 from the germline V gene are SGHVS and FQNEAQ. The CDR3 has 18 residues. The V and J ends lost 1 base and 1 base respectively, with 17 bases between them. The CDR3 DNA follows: TGTGCCAGCAGCTTAGAAGTCCCCGGGATGGGATCCTACAATGAGCAGTTCTTC. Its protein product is CASSLEVPGMGSYNEQFF.

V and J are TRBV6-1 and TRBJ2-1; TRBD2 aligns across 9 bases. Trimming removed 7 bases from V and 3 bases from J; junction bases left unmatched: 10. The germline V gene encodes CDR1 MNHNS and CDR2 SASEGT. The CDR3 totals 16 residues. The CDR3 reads CASTPAGREGYNEQFF. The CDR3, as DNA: TGTGCCAGCACCCCCGCCGGGCGGGAGGGCTACAATGAGCAGTTCTTC.

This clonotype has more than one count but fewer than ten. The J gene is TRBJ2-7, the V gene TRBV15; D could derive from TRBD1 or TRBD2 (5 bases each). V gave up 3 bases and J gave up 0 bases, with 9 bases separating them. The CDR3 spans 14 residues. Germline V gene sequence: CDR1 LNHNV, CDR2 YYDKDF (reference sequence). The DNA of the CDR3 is TGTGCCACCAGCAGTTGGGGGTCCTCCTACGAGCAGTACTTC. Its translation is CATSSWGSSYEQYF.

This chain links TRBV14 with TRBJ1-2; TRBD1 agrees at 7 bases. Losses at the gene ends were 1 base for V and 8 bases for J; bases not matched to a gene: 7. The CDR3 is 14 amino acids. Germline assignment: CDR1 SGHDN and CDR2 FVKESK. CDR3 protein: CASSQVGRGWGYTF. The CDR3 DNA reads TGTGCCAGCAGCCAAGTCGGCAGGGGGTGGGGCTACACCTTC.

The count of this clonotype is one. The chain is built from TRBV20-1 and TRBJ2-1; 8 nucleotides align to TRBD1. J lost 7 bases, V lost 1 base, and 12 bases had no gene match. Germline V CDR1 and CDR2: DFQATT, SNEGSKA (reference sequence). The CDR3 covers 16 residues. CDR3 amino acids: CSARGAGQVGWNEQFF. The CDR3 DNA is TGCAGTGCTAGAGGCGCGGGACAGGTCGGGTGGAATGAGCAGTTCTTC.